This TCR beta chain was identified in a study of beta chain features in type 1 diabetes. Study information: Patients did not differ from healthy donors in age, gender or cell yield. Whole-study findings and limits: Shortening of TCRB CDR3s, moderate but significant, appeared in all four CD4+ subsets of Type 1 diabetes patients. Reads derived from cDNA could over-represent cells showing high TCR expression.

TCRB transcripts that were expressed got sequenced, as all of the isolated RNA had been reverse transcribed. Sequenced by immunoSEQ multiplex PCR; TCRdb stores in-frame clones only, minus some. The sample has a few hundred thousand clones, 16% seen once; the top ten hold less than 0.09%. Turning to this clone: No antigen is known for it.

Blood was collected once per donor into heparin, averaging roughly 0.12 L. This TCR came from a man in his thirties or forties with type 1 diabetes. Sequencing input: naive CD4+ T cells from blood.

The CDR3 DNA is TGTGCCAGCAGAAATATAGCAGATACGCAGTATTTT. Translating gives CASRNIADTQYF. The chain employs TRBV27 and TRBJ2-3; D not certain. The V gene lost 6 bases and the J gene lost 4 bases, with 8 bases spanning the gap. Per the germline V gene, CDR1 is MNHEY and CDR2 is SMNVEV (reference sequence). The CDR3 extends over 12 amino acids.